The 30 T cell receptor beta chains in this list originate from one sample, sequenced in a study of T cell repertoires in cytomegalovirus infection. TCRdb re-called the reads with MiXCR, one entry per CDR3 protein. The sample comprises some 680,000 distinct CDR3 sequences, roughly a third of which are singletons, and around 2.8% rests with the top ten. Source material: PBMCs. These TCRs come from a human donor in good health (CMV status not recorded). Some clones in this sample may be carry-over from other donors' samples.

On this clonotype itself: A single base separates this from a much larger clone, so it may be a read error. V usage is TRBV7-6 and J usage is TRBJ2-5; 7 nucleotides line up with TRBD1. The CDR3 extends over 16 amino acids. Per the germline V gene, CDR1 is SGHVS and CDR2 is FNYEAQ. The CDR3 loop reads CASSLLQGSFLETQCF. The CDR3 nucleotides read TGTGCCAGCAGCTTATTACAGGGGAGCTTCTTGGAGACCCAGTGCTTC.

Remarks on this clonotype: Relative to the germline gene, one junction end is altered; a read error may explain this. This sequence joins TRBV4-1 and TRBJ1-1; D unresolved. The CDR3 is 16 residues long. CDR1 and CDR2 (germline): MGHRA, YSYEKL. Written as DNA, the CDR3 is TGCGCCAGCAGCCAAGTAGAGGTCCGGGTGAACACTGAAGCTTTGTTT. It encodes CASSQVEVRVNTEALF.

The gene calls are TRBV11-2 and TRBJ2-7, with D possibly matching TRBD2 (5 bases). The V and J ends lost 5 bases and 2 bases respectively, with 13 bases between them. CDR3 length: 14 amino acids. Germline V lookup: CDR1 SGHAT, CDR2 FQNNGV. CDR3 nucleotide sequence: TGTGCCAGCAGCACCGGGATTACTCCCTACGAGCAGTACTTC. Protein: CASSTGITPYEQYF.

For this clonotype: This likely comes from a read error, as the CDR3 has no conserved phenylalanine or tryptophan at its end. This rearrangement joins TRBV19 to TRBJ1-2, with no clear D. The CDR3 has 14 amino acids. V lost 5 bases to trimming and J lost 4 bases, with 14 bases between them. The germline V gene encodes CDR1 LNHDA and CDR2 SQIVND (reference sequence). The CDR3 protein is CASSSVGRSYGYTY. The DNA of the CDR3 is TGTGCCAGTAGTTCCGTGGGTCGGAGCTATGGCTACACCTAC.

Of note for this clonotype: The conserved final phenylalanine or tryptophan is absent from the CDR3, which likely points to a read error. The V and J genes are TRBV7-3 and TRBJ1-1; a weak D match, TRBD1 (6 bases). The CDR3 runs to 13 residues. Germline loops: CDR1 SGHTA, CDR2 FQGTGA. The CDR3 coding sequence is TGTGCAAGCAGCCCGGAGCAGGGGTTGGAAGCTTTCTGT. Its translation is CASSPEQGLEAFC.

This clonotype was detected only a few times. The gene calls are TRBV6-2 or TRBV6-3 and TRBJ2-7; 7 bases are a match to TRBD1. The germline V gene encodes CDR1 MNHEY and CDR2 SVGEGT. Trimming at V came to 5 bases and at J to 3 bases, leaving 7 bases not matched to a gene. The CDR3 is made up of 14 amino acids. CDR3 sequence (DNA): TGTGCCAGCAGTCGACAGGGACGGATCTACGAGCAGTACTTC. Residues: CASSRQGRIYEQYF.

J is TRBJ1-4 and V is TRBV7-9; 11 bases agree with TRBD1. This CDR3 is 17 amino acids long. From germline, CDR1 is SEHNR and CDR2 FQNEAQ (reference sequence). Trimming at V came to 4 bases and at J to 0 bases, leaving 4 bases not matched to a gene. CDR3 sequence reads: CASSSGTGGATNEKLFF. In DNA form, the CDR3 reads TGTGCCAGCAGCTCAGGGACAGGGGGAGCAACTAATGAAAAACTGTTTTTT. Filled out from reference TRBV7-9 and TRBJ1-4, the complete variable domain reads DTGVSQNPRHKITKRGQNVTFRCDPISEHNRLYWYRQTLGQGPEFLTYFQNEAQLEKSRLLSDRFSAERPKGSFSTLEIQRTEQGDSAMYLCASSSGTGGATNEKLFFGSGTQLSVL.

A single count supports this clonotype. The chain employs TRBV29-1 and TRBJ2-3; D perhaps matches TRBD2 (7 bases). CDR3 length equals 14 residues. Looked up from germline, CDR1 is SQVTM and CDR2 is ANQGSEA. V dropped 7 bases and J dropped 1 base, with 15 bases sitting between them. The CDR3 here is CSAGGREGTDTQYF. DNA of the CDR3: TGCAGCGCCGGGGGGCGCGAAGGCACAGATACGCAGTATTTT.

This clonotype was observed a few times. This sequence joins TRBV19 and TRBJ2-1, with TRBD2 matching over 7 bases. Germline CDR1 and CDR2: LNHDA and SQIVND (reference sequence). Trimming cost V 2 bases and J 4 bases; bases outside gene matches: 11. The CDR3 is 17 amino acids. The CDR3 nucleotides are TGTGCCAGTAGTATATTTGCTGGTGGGGGACTATACAATGAGCAGTTCTTC. Protein product: CASSIFAGGGLYNEQFF.

This clonotype appeared a few times. This chain links TRBV28 with TRBJ1-2, with D perhaps matching TRBD1 (6 bases). V lost 4 bases, J lost 4 bases, and 13 bases lay in between. The CDR3 runs to 14 residues. The V gene's germline CDR1 is MDHEN and CDR2 SYDVKM. The CDR3 nucleotides read TGTGCCAGCAGTTGGGGGCGGGACCTCTATGGCTACACCTTC. Translating gives CASSWGRDLYGYTF.

This clonotype has just one count. The chain combines TRBV2 with TRBJ1-1, with D possibly being TRBD1 (6 bases). Per the germline V gene, CDR1 is SNHLY and CDR2 is FYNNEI. V was cut by 6 bases and J by 2 bases, with 19 bases left in between. The CDR3 length is 16 residues. CDR3 in amino acids: CASRGGGGRGNTEAFF. The CDR3 DNA reads TGTGCCAGCAGGGGGGGCGGGGGGAGAGGAAACACTGAAGCTTTCTTT. Looking up the rest from reference TRBV2 and TRBJ1-1 gives the full variable domain: EPEVTQTPSHQVTQMGQEVILRCVPISNHLYFYWYRQILGQKVEFLVSFYNNEISEKSEIFDDQFSVERPDGSNFTLKIRSTKLEDSAMYFCASRGGGGRGNTEAFFGQGTRLTVV.

In this sample, this clonotype turned up a few times. The CDR3 DNA sequence: TGTGCCAGCAGCTTAACTACGGGCAGGGATACTGAAGCTTTCTTT. Translating gives CASSLTTGRDTEAFF. The chain links TRBV7-9 to TRBJ1-1, with TRBD1 as a possible D gene (5 bases). Germline V gene data show CDR1 as SEHNR and CDR2 as FQNEAQ (reference sequence). V lost 2 bases and J lost 5, with 15 bases in between. The CDR3 loop spans 15 amino acids.

This chain joins TRBV7-2 and TRBJ2-3; TRBD2 aligns across 7 bases. The J segment lost 6 bases and the V segment lost 1 base, leaving 10 bases of the junction unmatched. The CDR3 runs 16 residues. The V gene's germline CDR1 is SGHTA and CDR2 FQGNSA. DNA for the CDR3: TGTGCCAGCAGCTTAGTTTTGACAATGGGGGGGGATACGCAGTATTTT. Translation gives CASSLVLTMGGDTQYF.

This rearrangement joins TRBV6-5 to TRBJ1-5; D unclear. The V gene's germline CDR1 is MNHEY and CDR2 SVGAGI. The CDR3 sequence is 16 residues long. V was shortened by 2 bases and J by 4 bases, with 15 bases between the two germline ends. This CDR3 is CASSYKGIGINQPQHF. The CDR3 nucleotides are TGTGCCAGCAGTTACAAGGGCATTGGGATAAATCAGCCCCAGCATTTT.

The gene calls are TRBV2 and TRBJ2-7; D gene unclear. Germline CDR1 is SNHLY and CDR2 is FYNNEI. The CDR3 extends over 15 amino acids. V was clipped by 3 bases and J by 0 bases, with 12 bases between them. CDR3 amino acids: CASSEPASSSYEQYF. CDR3 DNA sequence: TGTGCCAGCAGTGAGCCAGCCTCTTCCTCCTACGAGCAGTACTTC. The full variable domain, completed using reference TRBV2 and TRBJ2-7, is EPEVTQTPSHQVTQMGQEVILRCVPISNHLYFYWYRQILGQKVEFLVSFYNNEISEKSEIFDDQFSVERPDGSNFTLKIRSTKLEDSAMYFCASSEPASSSYEQYFGPGTRLTVT.

The count of this clonotype is one. The chain employs TRBV7-3 and TRBJ1-3; D uncertain. V lost 2 bases to trimming and J lost 8 bases, with 4 bases between them. Per germline, CDR1 SGHTA and CDR2 FQGTGA. The CDR3 loop spans 11 amino acids. The CDR3 DNA reads TGTGCCAGCAGCTTACCTGACACCATATATTTT. Its translation: CASSLPDTIYF.

The chain carries TRBV28 and TRBJ2-7; D not resolved. The CDR3 contains 12 residues. V was shortened by 5 bases and J by 4 bases, with 9 bases between the two germline ends. Germline V gene data show CDR1 as MDHEN and CDR2 as SYDVKM. In nucleotides, the CDR3 is TGTGCCAGCAGTCCCTTCGGGTACGAGCAGTACTTC. Amino acid sequence: CASSPFGYEQYF.

J is TRBJ2-3 and V is TRBV12-3 or TRBV12-4, with D perhaps matching TRBD2 (6 bases). This CDR3 spans 15 amino acids. V shed 6 bases and J shed 3 bases, with 16 bases lying between them. The DNA of the CDR3 is TGTGCCAGCAGACCAGCGGGCGCGGGGACAGATACGCAGTATTTT. It is translated as CASRPAGAGTDTQYF.

There are a few counts of this clonotype. The chain recombines TRBV10-3 with TRBJ2-1; 9 bases match TRBD2. CDR1 is ENHRY, CDR2 SYGVKD, per germline. The CDR3 consists of 15 residues. V shed 3 bases and J 8 bases; nucleotides not matched to a gene: 8. CDR3 nucleotides: TGTGCCATCAGTGAAGTGGCGGGAGGGAAGGATGAGCAGTTCTTC. This gives the protein CAISEVAGGKDEQFF.

The V call is TRBV28, the J call TRBJ1-2; D is ambiguous. Germline CDR1 and CDR2: MDHEN and SYDVKM. This CDR3 is built from 12 residues. The ends were cut back, 4 bases at V and 4 bases at J, with 7 bases in the middle. Here the CDR3 reads CASSYLSYGYTF. For the CDR3, the DNA is TGTGCCAGCAGTTACCTAAGCTATGGCTACACCTTC.

The rearrangement links TRBV9 to TRBJ2-5; D is tentatively TRBD1 or TRBD2 (7 bases each). Germline V lookup: CDR1 SGDLS, CDR2 YYNGEE. V shed 0 bases and J shed 1 base, with 16 bases lying between them. The CDR3 runs to 17 residues. The CDR3 sequence: CASSVDVAGGAQETQYF. In DNA, the CDR3 is TGTGCCAGCAGCGTAGATGTGGCAGGGGGGGCCCAAGAGACCCAGTACTTC.

This clonotype was seen a few times. The chain has TRBV25-1 and TRBJ2-5; D perhaps matches TRBD1 (5 bases). This CDR3 has 16 residues. With 2 bases removed from V and 2 bases from J, the gap between germline ends came to 15 bases. Germline V gene lookup returns CDR1 MGHDK and CDR2 SYGVNS. The CDR3 DNA follows: TGTGCCAGCAGTGAAGGGGCGGACGCCATTCAAGAGACCCAGTACTTC. Protein: CASSEGADAIQETQYF. Complete variable domain (other parts from reference TRBV25-1 and TRBJ2-5): EADIYQTPRYLVIGTGKKITLECSQTMGHDKMYWYQQDPGMELHLIHYSYGVNSTEKGDLSSESTVSRIRTEHFPLTLESARPSHTSQYLCASSEGADAIQETQYFGPGTRLLVL.

For this clonotype: The junction differs from germline at one of its ends, possibly a read error. The chain joins TRBV6-2 or TRBV6-3 to TRBJ2-1, with D tentatively TRBD1 or TRBD2 (6 bases each). The germline V gene has CDR1 MNHEY and CDR2 SVGEGT. CDR3 size: 15 residues. The CDR3 DNA sequence: TGTGCCAGTGGGGGGCCGGGAGACGCTTACAATGATCAGTTCTTC. Its protein product is CASGGPGDAYNDQFF.

V and J are TRBV28 and TRBJ1-2; TRBD1 matches 7 bases. J lost 8 bases, V lost 3 bases, and 6 bases had no gene match. The V gene's germline CDR1 is MDHEN and CDR2 SYDVKM. The CDR3 covers 13 residues. This CDR3 reads CASSFRQGSGYTF. CDR3 sequence (DNA): TGTGCCAGCAGTTTCCGACAGGGATCCGGCTACACCTTC.

Written as DNA, the CDR3 is TGCAGTGCTAGACGGACCCACTTAATGAACACTGAAGCTTTCTTT. Protein product: CSARRTHLMNTEAFF. The J gene is TRBJ1-1, the V gene TRBV20-1; the D is unclear. The CDR3 is 15 residues long. V gave up 2 bases and J gave up 0 bases, with 13 bases separating them. Germline CDR1 is DFQATT and CDR2 is SNEGSKA (reference sequence).

This clonotype was observed a few times. The V and J genes are TRBV5-1 and TRBJ2-7; weak D call: TRBD2 (5 bases). V was trimmed by 4 bases and J by 0 bases, leaving 20 bases between them. In germline, CDR1 is SGHRS, CDR2 YFSETQ. This CDR3 spans 17 amino acids. As DNA, the CDR3 is TGCGCCAGCAGCCTGGCAGCGGTGGCATTACTCTCCTACGAGCAGTACTTC. It yields the protein CASSLAAVALLSYEQYF.

This clonotype was observed a handful of times. The CDR3 DNA reads as TGTGCCAGCAGTTTAGCGGGCAGGGGGAATTCACCCCTCCACTTT. Amino acids: CASSLAGRGNSPLHF. The genes are TRBV12-3 or TRBV12-4 and TRBJ1-6, with 7 positions matching TRBD1. CDR3 length: 15 amino acids. Trimming took 0 bases from V and 7 from J; bases not matched to a gene: 3.

The V call is TRBV28, the J call TRBJ2-4; D ambiguous. The V gene's germline CDR1 is MDHEN and CDR2 SYDVKM. This CDR3 is built from 15 residues. V shed 5 bases and J shed 0 bases, with 11 bases lying between them. The CDR3 loop is CASSPAPLAKNIQYF. Written as DNA, the CDR3 is TGTGCCAGCAGTCCGGCCCCCCTAGCCAAAAACATTCAGTACTTC.

This chain uses TRBV19 with TRBJ2-1, with D maybe TRBD2 (6 bases). Per the germline V gene, CDR1 is LNHDA and CDR2 is SQIVND (reference sequence). V was trimmed by 4 bases and J by 5 bases, leaving 18 bases between them. The CDR3 covers 16 residues. The CDR3 region has the DNA TGTGCCAGTAGTAATGGTTGGTTAGCGGCAAACAATGAGCAGTTCTTC. Its protein product is CASSNGWLAANNEQFF.

The chain combines TRBV6-6 with TRBJ1-4, with TRBD1 matching over 8 bases. The CDR3 totals 16 residues. CDR1 and CDR2 (germline): MNHNY, SVGAGI (reference sequence). V lost 0 bases to trimming and J lost 8 bases; unmatched junction nucleotides: 8. CDR3 DNA: TGTGCCAGCAGTTACTCAATGGACAGGGTAAAGGAAAAACTGTTTTTT. It specifies CASSYSMDRVKEKLFF.